This T cell receptor (beta chain) emerged from a study of PD-L1 blockade in urothelial cancer. Study at large: Most patients, about 90% of the roughly 29, were males with bladder-origin cancer. Blood analyses occurred 3 weeks (second dose) and 6 weeks post treatment start. Patients previously received 0 to 3 chemotherapy regimens. Findings of the study overall: Stronger expansion of tumor-associated clones in blood at 3 weeks distinguished durable-benefit patients.

V shed 2 bases and J 10 bases; nucleotides not matched to a gene: 11. The CDR3 covers 15 residues. The germline gives CDR1 SGHAT, CDR2 FQNNGV. Generated by immunoSEQ multiplex PCR, the TCRdb table keeps only in-frame clones and is missing some. The repertoire holds some 45,000 clones, with roughly 88% as singletons. Comment on this clone: What it binds is unknown.

This chain uses TRBV11-2 with TRBJ2-1, with 7 bases that match TRBD2. The TCR sequence derives from a man older than 75 with urothelial cancer. The sample was PBMCs, taken around atezolizumab (anti-PD-L1) treatment. CDR3 DNA: TGTGCCAGCAGCTTATGGGGGGAGGGCCAGAGAGAGCAGTTCTTC. Its translation: CASSLWGEGQREQFF.